Each of the 29 T cell receptor beta chains below was sequenced from the same sample in a study of naive and memory T cell subsets. Findings and limits, study-wide: Naive repertoires, especially CD8, held a few larger clonotypes, possibly memory cells re-expressing CD45RA.

An equimolar mix of two oligonucleotides served as the beta constant-region primer for TRBC1 and TRBC2. Four rounds of PCR amplified the ligated cDNA using nested alpha and beta constant-region primers plus SP2. TCRdb recomputed calls from the UMI-ligation and nested PCR reads with MiXCR, one row per CDR3 protein. This sample carries about 150,000 distinct CDR3 sequences, roughly 22% of them seen once, and the ten largest clones take about 0.11%. These TCRs are of unknown antigen specificity. The sequenced material came from naive CD4+ T cells from blood. These receptors came from a human donor in good health.

The V gene is TRBV12-3 or TRBV12-4, the J gene TRBJ2-5; D unclear. This CDR3 has 14 amino acids. The V gene lost 1 base and the J gene lost 2 bases, with 8 bases spanning the gap. The CDR3 sequence is CASSLVAPQETQYF. Written as DNA, the CDR3 is TGTGCCAGCAGTTTAGTTGCCCCACAAGAGACCCAGTACTTC.

The table lists this clonotype with many counts. Here the CDR3 DNA reads TGCAGTGCTAGGGGGGGGACAGGGCTTGAAGGATCACCCCTCCACTTT. This gives the protein CSARGGTGLEGSPLHF. V gene TRBV20-1 combines with J gene TRBJ1-6; 9 bases are a match to TRBD1. V trimming: 3 bases; J trimming: 10 bases; junction bases outside the gene matches: 13. The CDR3 extends over 16 amino acids. Germline values: CDR1 DFQATT, CDR2 SNEGSKA (reference sequence).

The chain has TRBV11-3 and TRBJ1-6; D gene ambiguous. The CDR3 spans 12 residues. Germline CDR1 and CDR2: SGHNT and YENEEA. Trimming took off 4 bases at V and 5 bases at J, with 3 bases between the two ends. The CDR3 sequence: CASSSNNSPLHF. CDR3 bases: TGTGCCAGCAGCTCAAATAATTCACCCCTCCACTTT.

The gene calls are TRBV7-2 and TRBJ1-1; D is unclear. This CDR3 has 12 residues. Trimming stripped 6 bases from V and 2 bases from J, with 7 bases between. CDR1 SGHTA and CDR2 FQGNSA come from the germline V gene. DNA for the CDR3: TGTGCCAGCAGGCAACCCAACACTGAAGCTTTCTTT. Protein: CASRQPNTEAFF.

The genes are TRBV5-1 and TRBJ1-5; a weak D match, TRBD1 (6 bases). Trimming removed 2 bases at V and 0 bases at J, with 12 bases between. Germline lookup yields CDR1 SGHRS and CDR2 YFSETQ. The CDR3 runs to 16 residues. CDR3 nucleotides: TGCGCCAGCAGCTTAGGGGCAGGGGATAGCAATCAGCCCCAGCATTTT. Its translation is CASSLGAGDSNQPQHF.

In its sample, this clonotype was seen a few times. The rearrangement links TRBV6-2 or TRBV6-3 to TRBJ2-7, with 10 positions matching TRBD1. Germline-derived CDR1 and CDR2 are MNHEY and SVGEGT. There are 13 residues in the CDR3. V lost 6 bases to trimming and J lost 4 bases; unmatched junction nucleotides: 3. CDR3 in amino acids: CASRTGGWYEQYF. CDR3 coding DNA: TGTGCCAGCAGGACAGGGGGCTGGTACGAGCAGTACTTC.

V gene TRBV6-2 or TRBV6-3 combines with J gene TRBJ2-5; 9 nucleotides agree with TRBD2. The ends lost 6 bases at V and 10 bases at J; junction bases unmatched: 18. Per germline, CDR1 MNHEY and CDR2 SVGEGT. The CDR3 extends over 16 amino acids. CDR3 residues: CASSPEPGLALVDQYF. DNA of the CDR3: TGTGCCAGCAGCCCGGAACCGGGACTAGCCCTTGTGGACCAGTACTTC.

This clonotype was counted ten times or more. This chain connects TRBV28 to TRBJ1-5; 9 nucleotides agree with TRBD1. The CDR3 runs to 13 residues. From germline, CDR1 is MDHEN and CDR2 SYDVKM. V lost 6 bases and J lost 4; bases outside the gene matches: 1. The CDR3 is CASRGTGNQPQHF. As DNA, the CDR3 is TGTGCCAGCAGGGGGACAGGGAATCAGCCCCAGCATTTT.

This clonotype came up a few times. J is TRBJ2-7 and V is TRBV6-6; no reliable D call. Germline V CDR1 and CDR2: MNHNY, SVGAGI (reference sequence). CDR3 size: 13 residues. V lost 4 bases and J 12 bases, leaving 19 bases between the germline ends. The CDR3 DNA follows: TGTGCCAGCAGTTCCCTGCCAGACGGCAAGGGGTACTTC. The encoded protein is CASSSLPDGKGYF.

This clonotype was seen a few times. The rearrangement links TRBV29-1 to TRBJ2-1; D is unresolved. The germline gives CDR1 SQVTM, CDR2 ANQGSEA. Trimming stripped 7 bases from V and 0 bases from J, with 13 bases between. This CDR3 comprises 14 residues. CDR3 loop: CSGLKQSSYNEQFF. CDR3 sequence (DNA): TGCAGCGGATTAAAACAAAGCTCCTACAATGAGCAGTTCTTC.

This clonotype was counted many times. This chain links TRBV30 with TRBJ1-6; 12 positions agree with TRBD1. The CDR3 length is 18 residues. J was trimmed by 10 bases and V by 3 bases; bases with no gene match: 16. Germline lookup yields CDR1 GTSNPN and CDR2 SVGIG (reference sequence). The CDR3 coding sequence is TGTGCCTGGAGGGGGACAGGGGGCACGTCTGTTCTCAACTCACCCCTCCACTTT. It yields the protein CAWRGTGGTSVLNSPLHF.

The chain recombines TRBV27 with TRBJ2-7; 8 positions match TRBD1. The CDR3 covers 16 residues. With V trimmed by 5 bases and J by 1 base, 10 bases remained unmatched. Germline V lookup: CDR1 MNHEY, CDR2 SMNVEV (reference sequence). The CDR3 protein is CASSNRRQGLSYEQYF. The CDR3 DNA follows: TGTGCCAGCAGTAACAGAAGACAGGGGTTATCCTACGAGCAGTACTTC.

Many counts were recorded for this clonotype. The chain is built from TRBV12-3 or TRBV12-4 and TRBJ2-7, with D perhaps matching TRBD1 (6 bases). The V and J ends lost 6 bases and 1 base respectively, with 13 bases between them. The CDR3 extends over 14 amino acids. The CDR3 sequence is CASSHRVGSYEQYF. DNA of the CDR3: TGTGCCAGCAGCCACAGGGTGGGATCCTACGAGCAGTACTTC.

This clonotype was picked up many times. This sequence joins TRBV28 and TRBJ2-1, with 7 bases that match TRBD1. The CDR3 is 15 residues long. V was clipped by 9 bases and J by 1 base; unmatched bases: 9. Germline V gene data show CDR1 as MDHEN and CDR2 as SYDVKM. The CDR3 DNA is TGTGCCAGTCTAGGACAGGAAACGTCCTACAATGAGCAGTTCTTC. This encodes CASLGQETSYNEQFF.

The J gene is TRBJ2-7, the V gene TRBV11-3, with 8 positions matching TRBD2. V dropped 1 base and J dropped 4; count of bases not matched to a gene: 6. The CDR3 sequence is 15 residues long. Germline CDR1 is SGHNT and CDR2 is YENEEA. CDR3 sequence reads: CASSLAAGGNYEQYF. The CDR3 nucleotides are TGTGCCAGCAGCTTAGCGGCGGGGGGAAATTACGAGCAGTACTTC.

This clonotype was observed once. The V gene is TRBV5-1, the J gene TRBJ2-1, with 10 bases that match TRBD2. The CDR3 is 15 amino acids. From germline, CDR1 is SGHRS and CDR2 YFSETQ. The V and J ends lost 4 bases and 7 bases, in that order; junction bases with no gene match: 8. CDR3 DNA: TGCGCCAGCAGCGGGCCGGGACTAGCGCCAAATGAGCAGTTCTTC. Translated: CASSGPGLAPNEQFF.

This clonotype occurred many times. The rearrangement joins TRBV28 to TRBJ2-1; 8 nucleotides match TRBD2. The CDR3 extends over 16 amino acids. The germline CDR1 and CDR2 sequences are MDHEN and SYDVKM. V dropped 6 bases and J dropped 4; count of bases not matched to a gene: 11. CDR3 in DNA: TGTGCCAGCAGCGCACTGCTAGCGGGTGGTTACAATGAGCAGTTCTTC. This encodes CASSALLAGGYNEQFF.

The V gene is TRBV20-1, the J gene TRBJ1-1, with D hard to call. This CDR3 spans 12 amino acids. Trimming removed 3 bases at V and 0 bases at J, with 5 bases between. Germline CDR1 reads DFQATT; CDR2 reads SNEGSKA (reference sequence). This CDR3 reads CSASPVNTEAFF. CDR3 DNA: TGCAGTGCTAGTCCGGTGAACACTGAAGCTTTCTTT.

This clonotype was observed many times. The rearrangement joins TRBV20-1 to TRBJ2-7; D is perhaps TRBD1 (5 bases). Trimming took off 0 bases at V and 3 bases at J, with 6 bases between the two ends. The CDR3 contains 12 residues. The V gene's germline CDR1 is DFQATT and CDR2 SNEGSKA (reference sequence). CDR3 residues: CSARDQGYEQYF. In DNA form, the CDR3 reads TGCAGTGCTAGAGACCAGGGCTACGAGCAGTACTTC.

V is TRBV5-4 and J is TRBJ1-1, with D hard to call. The CDR3 runs 13 residues. The V and J ends lost 0 bases and 4 bases respectively, with 7 bases between them. Germline V gene sequence: CDR1 SGHNT, CDR2 YYREEE (reference sequence). The CDR3 loop is CASSLDSPTEAFF. CDR3 bases: TGTGCCAGCAGCTTGGACAGTCCCACTGAAGCTTTCTTT.

The chain uses TRBV20-1 and TRBJ2-7; TRBD1 matches at 11 bases. This CDR3 is 15 amino acids long. Germline CDR1 DFQATT, CDR2 SNEGSKA (reference sequence). V lost 5 bases and J lost 1; bases outside the gene matches: 7. CDR3 sequence reads: CSASRGTGGSYEQYF. The CDR3 region has the DNA TGCAGTGCTTCCCGCGGGACAGGGGGGTCCTACGAGCAGTACTTC.

In this sample, this clonotype turned up a few times. The chain combines TRBV24-1 with TRBJ2-3, with 7 bases lining up with TRBD1. The CDR3 runs 15 residues. V dropped 5 bases and J dropped 3; count of bases not matched to a gene: 7. Germline assignment: CDR1 KGHDR and CDR2 SFDVKD. This CDR3 is CATSAENRGTDTQYF. CDR3 DNA: TGTGCCACCAGTGCAGAGAACAGGGGAACAGATACGCAGTATTTT.

V and J are TRBV2 and TRBJ2-3, with D possibly being TRBD2 (6 bases). The germline gives CDR1 SNHLY, CDR2 FYNNEI. The CDR3 has 16 residues. V lost 7 bases and J 1 base, leaving 18 bases between the germline ends. CDR3 in amino acids: CASTGIVAAGTDTQYF. CDR3 DNA: TGTGCCAGCACCGGAATTGTAGCGGCTGGCACAGATACGCAGTATTTT.

The CDR3 loop reads CASRSQETQYF. The CDR3 DNA reads TGTGCCAGCAGATCCCAAGAGACCCAGTACTTC. The chain joins TRBV7-9 to TRBJ2-5; D ambiguous. CDR3 length: 11 residues. V was shortened by 6 bases and J by 1 base, with 3 bases between the two germline ends. Germline lookup yields CDR1 SEHNR and CDR2 FQNEAQ (reference sequence).

Only a few counts were recorded for this clonotype. This sequence joins TRBV28 and TRBJ2-1; tentatively, D is TRBD1 (6 bases). Germline V gene data show CDR1 as MDHEN and CDR2 as SYDVKM. The V and J ends lost 3 bases and 0 bases respectively, with 12 bases between them. CDR3 length: 16 amino acids. In DNA form, the CDR3 reads TGTGCCAGCAGTTTCCCAAGGGGGAGCTCCTACAATGAGCAGTTCTTC. Translating gives CASSFPRGSSYNEQFF.

The V and J genes are TRBV9 and TRBJ2-3; D gene uncertain. V dropped 2 bases and J dropped 2 bases, with 12 bases sitting between them. The CDR3 is made up of 15 amino acids. CDR1 and CDR2 from the germline V gene are SGDLS and YYNGEE. The CDR3 sequence: CASSVRPVYTDTQYF. As DNA, the CDR3 is TGTGCCAGCAGCGTTCGGCCAGTATACACAGATACGCAGTATTTT.

This clonotype was counted between two and nine times. The rearrangement uses TRBV12-3 or TRBV12-4 and TRBJ1-5; D remains ambiguous. This CDR3 comprises 16 residues. The germline V and J ends were trimmed by 3 bases and 4 bases, with 16 bases remaining between them. This CDR3 reads CASSLRPRGGNQPQHF. Here the CDR3 DNA reads TGTGCCAGCAGTTTGCGGCCCAGAGGAGGTAATCAGCCCCAGCATTTT.

The chain is built from TRBV15 and TRBJ1-1; no definite D call. CDR3 length: 18 amino acids. Germline loops: CDR1 LNHNV, CDR2 YYDKDF (reference sequence). V was pared by 0 bases and J by 1 base, with 18 bases between. The CDR3: CATSRDPSLPRGNTEAFF. The CDR3 DNA reads as TGTGCCACCAGCAGAGATCCTTCCTTACCGCGTGGGAACACTGAAGCTTTCTTT.

This clonotype was detected only a few times. The chain is built from TRBV27 and TRBJ2-3; D unclear. CDR1 and CDR2 from the germline V gene are MNHEY and SMNVEV (reference sequence). CDR3 length: 14 amino acids. V dropped 5 bases and J dropped 3 bases, with 12 bases sitting between them. In DNA form, the CDR3 reads TGTGCCAGCAGTCCCTACCTGATGACAGATACGCAGTATTTT. Protein: CASSPYLMTDTQYF.